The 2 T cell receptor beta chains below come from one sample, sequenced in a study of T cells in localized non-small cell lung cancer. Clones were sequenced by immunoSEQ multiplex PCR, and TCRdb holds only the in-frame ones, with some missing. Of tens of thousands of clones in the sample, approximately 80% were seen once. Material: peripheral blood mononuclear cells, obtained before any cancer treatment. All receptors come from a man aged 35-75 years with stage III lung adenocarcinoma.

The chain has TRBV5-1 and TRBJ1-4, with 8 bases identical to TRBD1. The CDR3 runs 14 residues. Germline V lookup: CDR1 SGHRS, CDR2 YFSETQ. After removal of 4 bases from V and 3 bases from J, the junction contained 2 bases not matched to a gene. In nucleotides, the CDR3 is TGCGCCAGCAGCGGACAGGGAGCTAATGAAAAACTGTTTTTT. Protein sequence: CASSGQGANEKLFF.

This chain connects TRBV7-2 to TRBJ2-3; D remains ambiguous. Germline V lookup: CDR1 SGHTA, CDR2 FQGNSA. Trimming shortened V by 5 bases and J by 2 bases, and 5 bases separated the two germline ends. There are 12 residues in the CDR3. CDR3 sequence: CASSQYTDTQYF. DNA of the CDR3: TGTGCCAGCAGCCAGTACACAGATACGCAGTATTTT.